A single sample is the source of the 7 T cell receptor beta chains below, sequenced in a study of blood T cells in healthy people across ages. Combining a sample-barcoded 5' primer with a J-beta primer mix, a second PCR ran for 7 to 11 cycles. TCRdb processed the 5' RACE reads anew with MiXCR; each CDR3 protein has one entry. The sample lists just under 750,000 distinct CDR3 sequences; 22% were seen once. The specimen was blood. The source of these receptors is a man between 65 and 85 years old in good health.

Here the CDR3 DNA reads TGTGCCAGCAGCGAATCGACAGTTAACTATGGCTACACCTTC. It translates to CASSESTVNYGYTF. The chain is built from TRBV9 and TRBJ1-2; weak D call: TRBD1 (5 bases). V lost 3 bases and J lost 1, with 10 bases in between. The germline V gene encodes CDR1 SGDLS and CDR2 YYNGEE. The CDR3 loop spans 14 amino acids.

Only a few counts were recorded for this clonotype. Without the conserved terminal phenylalanine or tryptophan, this CDR3 likely stems from a read error. V gene TRBV6-2 or TRBV6-3 combines with J gene TRBJ2-5, with D possibly being TRBD1 (6 bases). The V gene's germline CDR1 is MNHEY and CDR2 SVGEGT. CDR3 size: 17 residues. The V and J ends lost 4 bases and 11 bases respectively, with 29 bases between them. In DNA, the CDR3 is TGTGCCAGCAGTTCTTTACGGACAGTCCCCCTAACTAGGGAGCAGTACGTC. This sequence encodes CASSSLRTVPLTREQYV.

This chain connects TRBV6-2 or TRBV6-3 to TRBJ1-1; no clear D gene. The V end was cut by 4 bases, the J end by 4 bases, with 7 bases between. This CDR3 contains 12 residues. CDR1 is MNHEY, CDR2 SVGEGT, per germline. As DNA, the CDR3 is TGTGCCAGCAGTTTCCAGGTCACTGAAGCTTTCTTT. Translated, it gives CASSFQVTEAFF.

In this sample, this clonotype turned up a few times. V gene TRBV20-1 combines with J gene TRBJ2-3; 8 bases agree with TRBD1. Germline assignment: CDR1 DFQATT and CDR2 SNEGSKA (reference sequence). This CDR3 region has 14 residues. Trimming took 5 bases from V and 4 from J; bases not matched to a gene: 8. In DNA form, the CDR3 reads TGCAGTGCTTGGACAGGGTCAATAGCAGATACGCAGTATTTT. Translating it yields CSAWTGSIADTQYF.

CDR3 coding DNA: TGTGCCTGGAGTCCGGGACAGGGAGATCAGCCCCAGCATTTT. Amino acid sequence: CAWSPGQGDQPQHF. The chain links TRBV30 to TRBJ1-5, with 9 bases that match TRBD1. The CDR3 is made up of 14 amino acids. With 2 bases clipped from V and 5 bases from J, the junction kept 4 bases outside the gene matches. In germline, CDR1 is GTSNPN, CDR2 SVGIG (reference sequence).

Comments on this clonotype: A much larger clone is a single base away; this may be a read error. The genes are TRBV12-3 or TRBV12-4 and TRBJ2-3; 7 bases line up with TRBD1. The CDR3 totals 16 residues. The CDR3 DNA reads as TGTGCCAGCAGCCCTCAACTAGGGATGGGGACAGATGCGCAGTATTTT. Translating it yields CASSPQLGMGTDAQYF.

The V gene is TRBV5-5, the J gene TRBJ2-1; TRBD1 or TRBD2 may be the D gene (5 bases each). The length of the CDR3 is 16 residues. CDR1 and CDR2 from the germline V gene are SGHKS and YYEKEE (reference sequence). Deletions cut 4 bases from V and 9 bases from J, with 23 bases between. This CDR3 is CASSRGGDSRASEQFF. As DNA, the CDR3 is TGTGCCAGCAGCCGTGGAGGAGACAGCCGAGCTTCTGAGCAGTTCTTC.